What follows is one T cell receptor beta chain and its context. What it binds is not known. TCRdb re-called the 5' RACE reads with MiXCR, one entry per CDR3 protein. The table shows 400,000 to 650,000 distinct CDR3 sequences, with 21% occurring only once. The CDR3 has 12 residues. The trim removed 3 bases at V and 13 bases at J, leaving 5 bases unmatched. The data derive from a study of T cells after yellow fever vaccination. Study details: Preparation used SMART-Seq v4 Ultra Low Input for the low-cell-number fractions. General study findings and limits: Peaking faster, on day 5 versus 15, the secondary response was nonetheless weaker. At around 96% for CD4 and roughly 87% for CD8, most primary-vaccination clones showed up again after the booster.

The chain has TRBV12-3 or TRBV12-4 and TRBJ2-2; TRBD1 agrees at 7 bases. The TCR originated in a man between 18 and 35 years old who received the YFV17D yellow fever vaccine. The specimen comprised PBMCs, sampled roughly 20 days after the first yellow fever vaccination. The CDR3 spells CASSLTGHRLFF. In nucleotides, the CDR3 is TGTGCCAGCAGTTTGACAGGGCATCGGCTGTTTTTT.